This TCR beta chain was observed in a study of T cell changes during pregnancy in multiple sclerosis. Clones were read by immunoSEQ multiplex PCR, and TCRdb kept only the in-frame ones, dropping some. Among under 40,000 clones listed, approximately 90% were seen once. The TCR was taken from a female donor in good health, enrolled as a control in a pregnancy study. The sample in question was CD4+ T cells from peripheral blood mononuclear cells, obtained in the third trimester of pregnancy.

CDR3 nucleotide sequence: TGTGCCAGCAGACTCGCGGAGACCCAGTACTTC. Amino acids: CASRLAETQYF. This chain links TRBV6-5 with TRBJ2-5; no definite D call. There are 11 residues in the CDR3. V was shortened by 6 bases and J by 5 bases, with 7 bases between the two germline ends. Germline CDR1 and CDR2: MNHEY and SVGAGI.